The 26 T cell receptor beta chains below come from one sample, sequenced in a study of identical twins listed by TCRdb under 2016. The library relied on 5' RACE. Sequenced on an Illumina HiSeq 2000. Using fastp at Q25 and MiXCR, TCRdb reprocessed the public reads and kept productive beta chains. Rows with a matching CDR3 protein are joined into one entry that keeps the most common DNA and genes. The sample table lists approximately 680,000 distinct CDR3 sequences, roughly 7.1% of them with a count of one. 1.6% of the sample belongs to the ten largest clones. These data were likewise used in another study, on yellow fever vaccine responses in identical twins.

The specimen was PBMCs. These receptors were collected from a woman younger than 30 in good health.

This chain connects TRBV7-6 to TRBJ2-5; D ambiguous. Trimming left V 5 bases short and J 5 bases short, with 30 bases between. Germline V gene sequence: CDR1 SGHVS, CDR2 FNYEAQ. The CDR3 extends over 19 amino acids. The CDR3 nucleotides read TGTGCCAGCAGCCCGTCCGGGTCCCCCGGCTCTAGAAAAGAGGAGACCCAGTACTTC. This translates into CASSPSGSPGSRKEETQYF.

Only a few counts were recorded for this clonotype. The gene calls are TRBV28 and TRBJ2-7; D ambiguous. Trimming took 5 bases from V and 0 from J, leaving 14 bases between them. The CDR3 spans 15 residues. Germline lookup yields CDR1 MDHEN and CDR2 SYDVKM. The CDR3 DNA reads as TGTGCCAGCAGTACCTCTGCCGGAAACTCCTACGAGCAGTACTTC. It translates to CASSTSAGNSYEQYF.

The genes are TRBV12-3 or TRBV12-4 and TRBJ2-7; D is ambiguous. The CDR3 sequence is 14 residues long. Trimming removed 1 base from V and 0 bases from J, with 7 bases in between. The DNA for the CDR3 is TGTGCCAGCAGTTTAGTCCGGCACTCCTACGAGCAGTACTTC. Its translation is CASSLVRHSYEQYF.

The sample holds many counts of this clonotype. The chain couples TRBV11-2 to TRBJ2-2; D is undetermined. Germline CDR1 SGHAT, CDR2 FQNNGV. The V gene lost 2 bases and the J gene lost 4 bases, with 8 bases spanning the gap. The CDR3 consists of 14 residues. CDR3 in DNA: TGTGCCAGCAGCTTATCAGAGATCACCGGGGAGCTGTTTTTT. Its translation is CASSLSEITGELFF.

This clonotype was recorded a few times. V and J are TRBV5-1 and TRBJ2-1, with no clear D. Germline CDR1 reads SGHRS; CDR2 reads YFSETQ. The CDR3 extends over 16 amino acids. The V and J ends lost 4 bases and 5 bases respectively, with 19 bases between them. CDR3 nucleotides: TGCGCCAGCAGCCCGGGTTGGGTTGGCTGGGACAATGAGCAGTTCTTC. Translating it yields CASSPGWVGWDNEQFF.

The genes are TRBV20-1 and TRBJ2-5, with 9 bases lining up with TRBD1. CDR3 length: 14 residues. CDR1 is DFQATT, CDR2 SNEGSKA, per germline (reference sequence). Germline trimming cut 0 bases from V and 5 bases from J; bases unmatched to any gene: 4. CDR3 DNA sequence: TGCAGTGCTAGAGAACAGGGGGCGCGGGAGACCCAGTACTTC. Translating it yields CSAREQGARETQYF.

This clonotype has just a few counts. The chain carries TRBV20-1 and TRBJ2-3; 9 bases fit TRBD2. Germline CDR1 DFQATT, CDR2 SNEGSKA (reference sequence). This CDR3 is 19 amino acids long. V lost 0 bases to trimming and J lost 4 bases; unmatched junction nucleotides: 17. The DNA for the CDR3 is TGCAGTGCTAGAGATACGGGGCCTGGGAGCGGGAGGCTGCCAGATACGCAGTATTTT. Protein: CSARDTGPGSGRLPDTQYF.

The genes are TRBV7-9 and TRBJ1-2; 8 bases are shared with TRBD1. CDR1 and CDR2 (germline): SEHNR, FQNEAQ (reference sequence). V shed 5 bases and J 1 base; nucleotides not matched to a gene: 12. This CDR3 is 17 amino acids long. CDR3 DNA: TGTGCCAGCAGCAACACCGGGACAGGCGATATTAACTATGGCTACACCTTC. It is translated as CASSNTGTGDINYGYTF.

The genes are TRBV5-1 and TRBJ2-7; D possibly matches TRBD1 or TRBD2 (5 bases each). This CDR3 comprises 15 residues. V lost 4 bases and J lost 3, with 17 bases in between. Germline assignment: CDR1 SGHRS and CDR2 YFSETQ. The CDR3 reads CASSRDVIPIYEQYF. In DNA, the CDR3 is TGCGCCAGCAGCCGGGACGTGATACCGATCTACGAGCAGTACTTC.

There are a few counts of this clonotype. CDR3 coding DNA: TGTGCCAGCAGCCCCCGGGACAGGGGGCGCGCAGATACGCAGTATTTT. Protein product: CASSPRDRGRADTQYF. This chain links TRBV3-1 with TRBJ2-3; TRBD1 agrees at 12 bases. Germline CDR1 is LGHDT and CDR2 is YNNKEL (reference sequence). The CDR3 extends over 16 amino acids. V lost 4 bases to trimming and J lost 4 bases; unmatched junction nucleotides: 6.

This clonotype was found many times. The rearrangement uses TRBV7-8 and TRBJ1-2; D perhaps matches TRBD1 (6 bases). CDR3 size: 12 residues. The germline V gene encodes CDR1 SGHVS and CDR2 FQNEAQ. Trimming cost V 5 bases and J 7 bases, with 11 bases left between them. In nucleotides, the CDR3 is TGTGCCAGCAGCCTAGGGGGGGTTGGCTACACCTTC. Translation: CASSLGGVGYTF.

Only a few counts were recorded for this clonotype. The V and J genes are TRBV28 and TRBJ2-3; D perhaps matches TRBD2 (6 bases). Germline V CDR1 and CDR2: MDHEN, SYDVKM. The CDR3 contains 15 residues. V was shortened by 3 bases and J by 4 bases, with 14 bases between the two germline ends. In DNA, the CDR3 is TGTGCCAGCAGTTTCCCGGGAGTTAACGCAGATACGCAGTATTTT. It is translated as CASSFPGVNADTQYF.

This clonotype was counted only a few times. This chain uses TRBV9 with TRBJ2-3, with a tentative D call TRBD1 (6 bases). The CDR3 runs to 17 residues. The germline V gene has CDR1 SGDLS and CDR2 YYNGEE. V gave up 0 bases and J gave up 2 bases, with 16 bases separating them. The CDR3 region has the DNA TGTGCCAGCAGCGTAGTGGCAGGGGAAGATTACACAGATACGCAGTATTTT. Its translation: CASSVVAGEDYTDTQYF.

The rearrangement uses TRBV5-6 and TRBJ2-3; 8 bases match TRBD2. This CDR3 is built from 17 residues. Trimming took 4 bases from V and 4 from J; bases not matched to a gene: 14. CDR1 is SGHDT, CDR2 YYEEEE, per germline. The CDR3 nucleotides are TGTGCCAGCAGCCTCCTGGCCGGGAGGGCCACCCCAGATACGCAGTATTTT. Translated: CASSLLAGRATPDTQYF.

V is TRBV7-9 and J is TRBJ2-7; possibly TRBD2 for D (6 bases). CDR3 length: 13 amino acids. V gave up 5 bases and J gave up 8 bases, with 16 bases separating them. Germline CDR1 SEHNR, CDR2 FQNEAQ (reference sequence). The CDR3 DNA is TGTGCCAGCAGCCTCGGGACCGCGGGGCAGCAGTACGTC. It encodes CASSLGTAGQQYV.

The table lists this clonotype with many counts. This chain connects TRBV28 to TRBJ2-7; D gene uncertain. This CDR3 is built from 15 residues. Trimming removed 5 bases from V and 0 bases from J, with 14 bases in between. From germline, CDR1 is MDHEN and CDR2 SYDVKM. The CDR3 protein is CASSPQGSSSYEQYV. As DNA, the CDR3 is TGTGCCAGCAGTCCCCAAGGGTCAAGCTCCTACGAGCAGTACGTC.

This clonotype was detected ten times or more. This chain links TRBV4-1 with TRBJ1-4; no firm D call. This CDR3 contains 13 residues. CDR1 and CDR2 from the germline V gene are MGHRA and YSYEKL. Trimming cost V 1 base and J 7 bases, with 7 bases left between them. CDR3 bases: TGCGCCAGCAGCCAAGTTCTGGGTGAAAAACTGTTTTTT. Protein sequence: CASSQVLGEKLFF.

This clonotype has more than one count but fewer than ten. The rearrangement uses TRBV7-2 and TRBJ2-6; D is uncertain. The CDR3 is made up of 17 amino acids. Germline V gene sequence: CDR1 SGHTA, CDR2 FQGNSA. V lost 1 base, J lost 0 bases, and 10 bases lay in between. Here the CDR3 DNA reads TGTGCCAGCAGCTTAGGCTACGCCAGCTCTGGGGCCAACGTCCTGACTTTC. This gives the protein CASSLGYASSGANVLTF. Full variable domain (missing parts from reference TRBV7-2 and TRBJ2-6): GAGVSQSPSNKVTEKGKDVELRCDPISGHTALYWYRQSLGQGLEFLIYFQGNSAPDKSGLPSDRFSAERTGGSVSTLTIQRTQQEDSAVYLCASSLGYASSGANVLTFGAGSRLTVL.

This clonotype was counted a few times. The rearrangement uses TRBV7-9 and TRBJ2-1; possible D gene TRBD2, 6 bases. The germline V gene has CDR1 SEHNR and CDR2 FQNEAQ (reference sequence). The CDR3 totals 16 residues. Trimming took off 5 bases at V and 2 bases at J, with 16 bases between the two ends. The CDR3 DNA sequence: TGTGCCAGCAGCGTGATCGGGAGTCTCCCCTACAATGAGCAGTTCTTC. Translated, it gives CASSVIGSLPYNEQFF.

This clonotype was counted a few times. The chain recombines TRBV7-3 with TRBJ1-1, with a tentative D call TRBD1 (6 bases). CDR3 size: 18 residues. Between the trimmed V and J ends, which lost 5 bases and 1 base, there was a span of 23 bases. Germline CDR1 and CDR2: SGHTA and FQGTGA. The CDR3 DNA reads TGTGCCAGCAGCCCCAACCGCCGAACAGGGCGGGAGAACACTGAAGCTTTCTTT. This sequence encodes CASSPNRRTGRENTEAFF.

This chain connects TRBV7-2 to TRBJ2-5; 8 bases are shared with TRBD2. Germline loops: CDR1 SGHTA, CDR2 FQGNSA. With V trimmed by 5 bases and J by 4 bases, 9 bases remained unmatched. CDR3 length: 15 residues. The CDR3 DNA is TGTGCCAGCAGCCCGACGGGACTAGTTGGAGAGACCCAGTACTTC. Translated: CASSPTGLVGETQYF.

This chain connects TRBV7-2 to TRBJ2-1; no clear D gene. The V and J ends lost 2 bases and 0 bases respectively, with 11 bases between them. This CDR3 region has 16 residues. Per the germline V gene, CDR1 is SGHTA and CDR2 is FQGNSA. The CDR3 here is CASSLSGSSSYNEQFF. CDR3 nucleotides: TGTGCCAGCAGCTTATCCGGGTCGAGCTCCTACAATGAGCAGTTCTTC. Variable domain in full (rest from reference TRBV7-2 and TRBJ2-1): GAGVSQSPSNKVTEKGKDVELRCDPISGHTALYWYRQSLGQGLEFLIYFQGNSAPDKSGLPSDRFSAERTGGSVSTLTIQRTQQEDSAVYLCASSLSGSSSYNEQFFGPGTRLTVL.

Remarks on this clonotype: A much larger clone lies one base from this, so it may be a read error. The CDR3 loop reads CASSQDLGGSEQFF. The CDR3 coding sequence is TGTGCCAGCAGCCAAGATCTCGGGGGGAGTGAGCAGTTCTTC. The chain is built from TRBV3-1 and TRBJ2-1; TRBD2 matches at 7 bases. After removal of 0 bases from V and 9 bases from J, the junction contained 5 bases not matched to a gene. The CDR3 totals 14 residues. Germline loops: CDR1 LGHDT, CDR2 YNNKEL (reference sequence).

This clonotype has a count of ten or more. V and J are TRBV4-2 and TRBJ2-3; D ambiguous. The CDR3 consists of 14 residues. V shed 1 base and J shed 2 bases, with 7 bases lying between them. Looked up from germline, CDR1 is LGHNA and CDR2 is YNFKEQ. CDR3: CASSQGGYTDTQYF. The CDR3 coding sequence is TGTGCCAGCAGCCAAGGCGGCTACACAGATACGCAGTATTTT.

This clonotype has just a few counts. The chain carries TRBV7-9 and TRBJ2-3; D unresolved. V lost 5 bases and J 0 bases, leaving 12 bases between the germline ends. The CDR3 has 15 amino acids. Germline V gene sequence: CDR1 SEHNR, CDR2 FQNEAQ (reference sequence). CDR3 amino acids: CASSPGQPSTDTQYF. The CDR3, as DNA: TGTGCCAGCAGCCCCGGCCAGCCGAGCACAGATACGCAGTATTTT. Full variable domain (missing parts from reference TRBV7-9 and TRBJ2-3): DTGVSQNPRHKITKRGQNVTFRCDPISEHNRLYWYRQTLGQGPEFLTYFQNEAQLEKSRLLSDRFSAERPKGSFSTLEIQRTEQGDSAMYLCASSPGQPSTDTQYFGPGTRLTVL.

J is TRBJ1-5 and V is TRBV5-5, with D hard to call. The CDR3 is made up of 15 amino acids. Trimming pared 0 bases from V and 0 bases from J, leaving 7 bases between. CDR1 SGHKS and CDR2 YYEKEE come from the germline V gene (reference sequence). Here the CDR3 reads CASSLDQYSNQPQHF. CDR3 nucleotides: TGTGCCAGCAGCTTGGACCAGTATAGCAATCAGCCCCAGCATTTT.